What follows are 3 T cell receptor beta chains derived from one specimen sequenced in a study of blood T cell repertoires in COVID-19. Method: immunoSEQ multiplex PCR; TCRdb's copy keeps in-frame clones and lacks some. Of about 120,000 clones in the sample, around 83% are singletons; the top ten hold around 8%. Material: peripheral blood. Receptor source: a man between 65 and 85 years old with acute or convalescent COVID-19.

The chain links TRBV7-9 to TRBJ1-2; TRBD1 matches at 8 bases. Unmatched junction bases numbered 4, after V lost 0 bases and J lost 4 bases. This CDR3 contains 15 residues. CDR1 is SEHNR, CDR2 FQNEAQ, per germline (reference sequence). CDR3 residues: CASSLAGTGSYGYTF. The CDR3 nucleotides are TGTGCCAGCAGCTTAGCTGGGACAGGTTCCTATGGCTACACCTTC.

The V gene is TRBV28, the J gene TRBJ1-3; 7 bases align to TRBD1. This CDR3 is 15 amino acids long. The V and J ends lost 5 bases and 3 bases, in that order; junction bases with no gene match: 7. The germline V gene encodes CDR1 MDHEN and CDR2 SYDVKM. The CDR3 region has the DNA TGTGCCAGCAGTGCGCAGGGGGTGGATGGAAACACCATATATTTT. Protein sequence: CASSAQGVDGNTIYF.

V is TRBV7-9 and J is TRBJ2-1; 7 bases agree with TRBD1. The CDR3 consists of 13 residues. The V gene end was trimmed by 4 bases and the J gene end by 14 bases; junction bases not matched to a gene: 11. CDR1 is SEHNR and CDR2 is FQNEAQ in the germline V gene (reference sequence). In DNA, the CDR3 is TGTGCCAGCAGCTCCATACAGGGGTTGGGTGAGTTCTTC. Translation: CASSSIQGLGEFF.